This T cell receptor (beta chain) emerged from a study of blood T cell repertoires in COVID-19. Study at large: The analysed material was cDNA or gDNA that came from T cells, B-cell-depleted T cells, or PBMCs.

This CDR3 contains 10 residues. Trimming took off 6 bases at V and 4 bases at J, with 6 bases between the two ends. Per germline, CDR1 DFQATT and CDR2 SNEGSKA (reference sequence). As originally analysed: Estimation of nucleated cell counts was performed using reference gene primer amplification. Profiled with immunoSEQ multiplex PCR; TCRdb holds only in-frame clones, not every one. The V and J calls and the clone size are those of that table, but D and trimming were determined from the DNA. The data contain under 300,000 clones, 84% of them singletons. The chain uses TRBV20-1 and TRBJ1-2; D gene unclear. The specimen sequenced was peripheral blood. The clonotype comes from a woman aged 40 to 50 who had recovered from COVID-19. This chain's CDR3 is CSANFYGYTF. In DNA form, the CDR3 reads TGCAGTGCCAACTTCTATGGCTACACCTTC.